The T cell receptor beta chain described here comes from a study of TIL therapy for anti-PD-1-resistant metastatic lung cancer (dated by TCRdb to the early 2020s). Notes on the research overall: Tumors were collected before any PD-1/PD-L1 blockade, after which patients were given nivolumab, and patients who progressed were given lymphodepletion, an infusion of expanded TIL and IL-2. Enrolled patients had a median age of around 58 years (range about 35-85) and a median tumor PD-L1 proportion score of less than 7.5%. T cell receptor beta sequencing of tumor and peripheral blood was used to follow clonotypes across the tumor, the expanded TIL product and serial blood samples. Most of the cohort had lung adenocarcinoma, a few tumors were EGFR-mutant and two were ALK-rearranged, and half of the patients were current or former smokers. Across the cohort, whole-exome sequencing showed a median non-synonymous tumor mutation burden of around 1.4 mutations per megabase.

With regard to this clone: Its antigen target is currently unknown. No much larger clone exists at a distance of one base, and base qualities are not known.

The germline V gene gives CDR1 as SGDLS and CDR2 as YYNGEE. Inclusive of the bounding cysteine and phenylalanine, the CDR3 is 16 residues long. Just the 48-base CDR3 DNA is kept, in frame starting at base 1. V lost 0 bases and J lost 2 bases, and the count of bases not matched to a germline gene is 7. Using bias-controlled multiplex PCR with the immunoSEQ v3 hsTCRB kit, the TCR beta CDR3 regions were amplified from genomic DNA. An Illumina NextSeq 500 was used to sequence the TCR libraries, reaching 2 million or so read pairs at survey level or 5-6 million at deep level. Regarding the original processing steps: V, D and J genes were assigned, non-productive sequences were removed, and clonality was reported by immunoSEQ Analyzer software. Repertoires of infused TIL and blood were compared using productive Simpson clonality and the Morisita overlap index of productive TRB rearrangements. Absolute clonotype counts in blood were estimated as lymphocyte count times CD3+ fraction times the clone's productive frequency. TCRdb took over this immuneACCESS table, retaining in-frame rearrangements with V and J assigned. Such tables are incomplete; in checked studies, under half of the missing clones stem from an unresolved V gene, and the remainder is unexplained. V, J and clone size were drawn from that table, and D and trimming were deduced from the DNA. The sample table shows around 55,000 clones, and 80% to 90% are seen once. Jointly, the top ten make up less than 3.5% of the sample.

The time point label, as the study defines it: pre-treatment sample, taken before nivolumab and TIL therapy. Between October 2017 and early 2020, a dual-center phase I trial enrolled adults who had stage 4 NSCLC. Samples came from a single-arm, open-label phase I trial of tumor-infiltrating lymphocyte therapy with nivolumab in advanced non-small cell lung cancer. Blood mononuclear cells from EDTA tubes were separated on a Ficoll gradient and snap-frozen as pellets, and DNA was extracted from the cells using a Qiagen mini-prep kit. What the research found in general, with its limitations: The study protocol defined all tumor marker inferences as exploratory. The baseline peripheral repertoire was partially replaced by infused TIL clonotypes, which then decayed over months, and persistence showed no apparent association with response. Generalizability was limited because the cohort was highly selected, with more treatment-naive, never-smoker and oncogene-addicted patients included than is typical.

The rearrangement combines TRBV9 with TRBJ2-5, with 7 central nucleotides matching TRBD1. Sample: blood, taken at baseline. The origin of this receptor is a person aged 25-85 years with non-small cell lung cancer. The CDR3 corresponds to CASSVAGQTGQETQYF. The nucleotide sequence is given as TGTGCCAGCAGCGTAGCAGGCCAGACAGGGCAAGAGACCCAGTACTTC.